Listed below are T cell receptor beta chains from one sample, sequenced in a study of cytomegalovirus exposure and HLA in healthy donors. Assay used: immunoSEQ multiplex PCR; TCRdb lists only in-frame clones, some missing. The sample records 150,000 to 200,000 clones, more than 75% being singletons. The material sequenced was PBMCs. Receptors originate from a man in his thirties or forties in good health and CMV-seropositive. Each CDR3 is given with its conserved first and last residue. The order of the fields is D gene, V gene, clone size, J gene, CDR3 length, CDR3 protein, CDR3 DNA. D genes are given only for firm matches. Clone size is not always given. Where it is, it says once, few, many or a class for expanded clones.

d_call: TRBD2
v_call: TRBV9
clone_size: NA
j_call: TRBJ2-1
cdr3_length: 16
cdr3_aa: CASSGVSGTPGWGQFF
cdr3_nt: TGTGCCAGCAGCGGCGTTAGCGGGACTCCAGGATGGGGGCAGTTCTTC

d_call: TRBD1
v_call: TRBV7-8
clone_size: NA
j_call: TRBJ2-3
cdr3_length: 15
cdr3_aa: CASSLGQTLTDTQYF
cdr3_nt: TGTGCCAGCAGCTTGGGACAGACACTCACAGATACGCAGTATTTT

d_call: TRBD1
v_call: TRBV5-1
clone_size: NA
j_call: TRBJ1-3
cdr3_length: 14
cdr3_aa: CASARTGHGNTIYF
cdr3_nt: TGCGCCAGCGCTAGGACAGGGCATGGAAACACCATATATTTT

d_call: TRBD1
v_call: TRBV7-6
clone_size: NA
j_call: TRBJ1-6
cdr3_length: 15
cdr3_aa: CASSYGQVQNSPLHF
cdr3_nt: TGTGCCAGCAGTTATGGACAGGTTCAGAATTCACCCCTCCACTTT

d_call: NA
v_call: TRBV6-4
clone_size: NA
j_call: TRBJ2-3
cdr3_length: 16
cdr3_aa: CASSDSREGGTDTQYF
cdr3_nt: TGTGCCAGCAGTGACTCAAGGGAGGGGGGCACAGATACGCAGTATTTT

d_call: TRBD2
v_call: TRBV11-3
clone_size: NA
j_call: TRBJ2-5
cdr3_length: 16
cdr3_aa: CASSFPGLAGVETQYF
cdr3_nt: TGTGCCAGCAGCTTCCCGGGACTAGCGGGGGTGGAGACCCAGTACTTC

d_call: NA
v_call: TRBV2
clone_size: NA
j_call: TRBJ1-5
cdr3_length: 13
cdr3_aa: CASSGEREQPQHF
cdr3_nt: TGTGCCAGCAGTGGAGAGAGGGAGCAGCCCCAGCATTTT

d_call: NA
v_call: TRBV7-6
clone_size: NA
j_call: TRBJ2-1
cdr3_length: 16
cdr3_aa: CASSLVDFGNYNEQFF
cdr3_nt: TGTGCCAGCAGCTTAGTGGACTTCGGGAATTACAATGAGCAGTTCTTC

d_call: NA
v_call: TRBV14
clone_size: NA
j_call: TRBJ1-6
cdr3_length: 13
cdr3_aa: CASSQAVISPLHF
cdr3_nt: TGTGCCAGCAGCCAGGCTGTGATTTCACCCCTCCACTTT

d_call: TRBD1
v_call: TRBV4-1
clone_size: NA
j_call: TRBJ1-2
cdr3_length: 17
cdr3_aa: CASSQAVPLDREYGYTF
cdr3_nt: TGCGCCAGCAGCCAAGCGGTCCCTTTGGACAGGGAATATGGCTACACCTTC

d_call: TRBD1
v_call: TRBV5-1
clone_size: NA
j_call: TRBJ2-3
cdr3_length: 16
cdr3_aa: CASSSTTGVPTDTQYF
cdr3_nt: TGCGCCAGCAGCTCCACGACAGGGGTCCCCACAGATACGCAGTATTTT

d_call: NA
v_call: TRBV27
clone_size: NA
j_call: TRBJ2-4
cdr3_length: 12
cdr3_aa: CASGHLKNIQYF
cdr3_nt: TGTGCCAGCGGACACCTCAAAAACATTCAGTACTTC

d_call: TRBD1
v_call: TRBV11-2
clone_size: once
j_call: TRBJ2-4
cdr3_length: 19
cdr3_aa: CASSLVRDREIGAKNIQYF
cdr3_nt: TGTGCCAGCAGCTTAGTAAGGGACAGGGAAATAGGGGCCAAAAACATTCAGTACTTC

d_call: NA
v_call: TRBV6-6
clone_size: once
j_call: TRBJ1-1
cdr3_length: 15
cdr3_aa: CASSQANRVITEAFF
cdr3_nt: TGTGCCAGCAGTCAAGCCAACAGGGTAATCACTGAAGCTTTCTTT

d_call: NA
v_call: TRBV4-3
clone_size: few
j_call: TRBJ1-1
cdr3_length: 15
cdr3_aa: CASSQEGRGSTEAFF
cdr3_nt: TGCGCCAGCAGCCAAGAAGGGAGGGGGAGCACTGAAGCTTTCTTT

d_call: TRBD1
v_call: TRBV27
clone_size: NA
j_call: TRBJ1-1
cdr3_length: 16
cdr3_aa: CASSSPPGTVNTEAFF
cdr3_nt: TGTGCCAGCAGTAGTCCCCCCGGGACAGTGAACACTGAAGCTTTCTTT

d_call: NA
v_call: TRBV2
clone_size: NA
j_call: TRBJ2-2
cdr3_length: 16
cdr3_aa: CASSERTRTRTGELFF
cdr3_nt: TGTGCCAGCAGTGAACGAACCCGGACCAGGACTGGGGAGCTGTTTTTT

d_call: NA
v_call: TRBV7-3
clone_size: NA
j_call: TRBJ2-2
cdr3_length: 14
cdr3_aa: CASSLTSNTGELFF
cdr3_nt: TGTGCCAGCAGCTTAACCTCGAACACCGGGGAGCTGTTTTTT

d_call: NA
v_call: TRBV9
clone_size: NA
j_call: TRBJ2-1
cdr3_length: 14
cdr3_aa: CASSPRGSYNEQFF
cdr3_nt: TGTGCCAGCAGCCCCCGGGGCTCCTACAATGAGCAGTTCTTC

d_call: NA
v_call: TRBV6-5
clone_size: few
j_call: TRBJ1-1
cdr3_length: 12
cdr3_aa: CASSRTDTEAFF
cdr3_nt: TGTGCCAGCAGTCGGACAGACACTGAAGCTTTCTTT

d_call: TRBD2
v_call: TRBV4-1
clone_size: NA
j_call: TRBJ2-1
cdr3_length: 17
cdr3_aa: CASSQEGGLAVYNEQFF
cdr3_nt: TGCGCCAGCAGCCAAGAGGGGGGACTAGCGGTTTACAATGAGCAGTTCTTC

d_call: NA
v_call: TRBV11-2
clone_size: NA
j_call: TRBJ1-1
cdr3_length: 14
cdr3_aa: CASSLEGGGTEAFF
cdr3_nt: TGTGCCAGCAGCTTAGAGGGGGGGGGCACTGAAGCTTTCTTT

d_call: NA
v_call: TRBV4-2
clone_size: NA
j_call: TRBJ2-5
cdr3_length: 12
cdr3_aa: CASSQFGETQYF
cdr3_nt: TGTGCCAGCAGCCAATTCGGAGAGACCCAGTACTTC

d_call: TRBD2
v_call: TRBV29-1
clone_size: NA
j_call: TRBJ2-7
cdr3_length: 15
cdr3_aa: CSASSFGSGKAEQYF
cdr3_nt: TGCAGCGCTTCTTCCTTCGGTAGCGGGAAAGCCGAGCAGTACTTC

d_call: TRBD1
v_call: TRBV27
clone_size: NA
j_call: TRBJ2-7
cdr3_length: 13
cdr3_aa: CASSPRQGIEQYF
cdr3_nt: TGTGCCAGCAGTCCAAGACAGGGTATCGAGCAGTACTTC

d_call: NA
v_call: TRBV11-2
clone_size: NA
j_call: TRBJ1-2
cdr3_length: 13
cdr3_aa: CASSSGRFYGYTF
cdr3_nt: TGTGCCAGCAGCTCGGGGAGGTTCTATGGCTACACCTTC

d_call: NA
v_call: TRBV10-3
clone_size: NA
j_call: TRBJ2-3
cdr3_length: 16
cdr3_aa: CAISETREWGTDTQYF
cdr3_nt: TGTGCCATCAGTGAAACTCGGGAGTGGGGCACAGATACGCAGTATTTT

d_call: NA
v_call: TRBV28
clone_size: NA
j_call: TRBJ1-2
cdr3_length: 12
cdr3_aa: CASSSSDYGYTF
cdr3_nt: TGTGCCAGCAGTTCCAGCGACTATGGCTACACCTTC

d_call: NA
v_call: TRBV10-3
clone_size: NA
j_call: TRBJ1-1
cdr3_length: 13
cdr3_aa: CAISGGGNTEAFF
cdr3_nt: TGTGCCATCAGTGGGGGGGGGAACACTGAAGCTTTCTTT

d_call: TRBD2
v_call: TRBV5-1
clone_size: NA
j_call: TRBJ2-2
cdr3_length: 15
cdr3_aa: CASSLSSGDTGELFF
cdr3_nt: TGCGCCAGCAGCTTGTCTAGCGGGGACACCGGGGAGCTGTTTTTT

d_call: TRBD2
v_call: TRBV7-9
clone_size: NA
j_call: TRBJ2-7
cdr3_length: 16
cdr3_aa: CASSQGLAATTYEQYF
cdr3_nt: TGTGCCAGCAGCCAAGGACTAGCGGCGACTACCTACGAGCAGTACTTC

d_call: TRBD1
v_call: TRBV14
clone_size: NA
j_call: TRBJ1-2
cdr3_length: 15
cdr3_aa: CASSQYRGFSYGYTF
cdr3_nt: TGTGCCAGCAGCCAATACAGGGGTTTTTCCTATGGCTACACCTTC

d_call: NA
v_call: TRBV6-4
clone_size: NA
j_call: TRBJ2-7
cdr3_length: 13
cdr3_aa: CASSDSPGDEQYF
cdr3_nt: TGTGCCAGCAGTGACTCGCCAGGGGACGAGCAGTACTTC

d_call: NA
v_call: TRBV5-8
clone_size: NA
j_call: TRBJ2-7
cdr3_length: 15
cdr3_aa: CASSFPASLTYEQYF
cdr3_nt: TGTGCCAGCAGCTTCCCAGCGAGTCTTACCTACGAGCAGTACTTC

d_call: TRBD2
v_call: TRBV28
clone_size: NA
j_call: TRBJ2-5
cdr3_length: 18
cdr3_aa: CASSLLLAGVGGQETQYF
cdr3_nt: TGTGCCAGCAGTTTATTACTAGCGGGGGTGGGGGGCCAAGAGACCCAGTACTTC

d_call: TRBD1
v_call: TRBV18
clone_size: NA
j_call: TRBJ1-6
cdr3_length: 14
cdr3_aa: CASSQTGGNSPLHF
cdr3_nt: TGTGCCAGCTCACAGACAGGGGGTAATTCACCCCTCCACTTT

d_call: NA
v_call: TRBV18
clone_size: NA
j_call: TRBJ1-1
cdr3_length: 13
cdr3_aa: CASSPPHGTEAFF
cdr3_nt: TGTGCCAGCTCACCACCCCACGGCACTGAAGCTTTCTTT

d_call: TRBD2
v_call: TRBV27
clone_size: NA
j_call: TRBJ2-2
cdr3_length: 14
cdr3_aa: CACAPGLASGELFF
cdr3_nt: TGTGCCTGCGCTCCGGGACTAGCGTCCGGGGAGCTGTTTTTT

d_call: TRBD1
v_call: TRBV27
clone_size: NA
j_call: TRBJ2-2
cdr3_length: 13
cdr3_aa: CASRTGHTGELFF
cdr3_nt: TGTGCCAGCAGGACAGGGCACACCGGGGAGCTGTTTTTT

d_call: TRBD2
v_call: TRBV7-9
clone_size: NA
j_call: TRBJ2-1
cdr3_length: 15
cdr3_aa: CASSSTSGPYNEQFF
cdr3_nt: TGTGCCAGCAGCTCAACTAGCGGGCCTTACAATGAGCAGTTCTTC

d_call: NA
v_call: TRBV7-8
clone_size: NA
j_call: TRBJ1-1
cdr3_length: 13
cdr3_aa: CASSSDRGVEAFF
cdr3_nt: TGTGCCAGCAGTTCGGACCGGGGGGTTGAAGCTTTCTTT

d_call: NA
v_call: TRBV10-3
clone_size: NA
j_call: TRBJ2-1
cdr3_length: 14
cdr3_aa: CAISGREQGNEQFF
cdr3_nt: TGTGCCATCAGTGGCCGGGAGCAAGGGAATGAGCAGTTCTTC

d_call: TRBD1
v_call: TRBV19
clone_size: NA
j_call: TRBJ2-7
cdr3_length: 13
cdr3_aa: CASSVTGDYEQYF
cdr3_nt: TGTGCCAGTAGTGTCACAGGGGACTACGAGCAGTACTTC

d_call: TRBD1
v_call: TRBV10-3
clone_size: NA
j_call: TRBJ1-1
cdr3_length: 13
cdr3_aa: CAMAGTGGTEAFF
cdr3_nt: TGTGCCATGGCCGGGACAGGGGGAACTGAAGCTTTCTTT

d_call: NA
v_call: TRBV16
clone_size: NA
j_call: TRBJ2-1
cdr3_length: 12
cdr3_aa: CASRRRGNEQFF
cdr3_nt: TGTGCCAGCAGACGGAGAGGCAATGAGCAGTTCTTC

d_call: TRBD1
v_call: TRBV5-1
clone_size: NA
j_call: TRBJ1-4
cdr3_length: 16
cdr3_aa: CASSLTDRATNEKLFF
cdr3_nt: TGCGCCAGCAGCTTAACCGACAGGGCAACTAATGAAAAACTGTTTTTT

d_call: NA
v_call: TRBV7-2
clone_size: NA
j_call: TRBJ2-5
cdr3_length: 15
cdr3_aa: CASSLGEGDWETQYF
cdr3_nt: TGTGCCAGCAGCTTGGGGGAGGGGGATTGGGAGACCCAGTACTTC

d_call: NA
v_call: TRBV12-5
clone_size: NA
j_call: TRBJ1-5
cdr3_length: 11
cdr3_aa: CASGTNQPQHF
cdr3_nt: TGTGCTAGTGGGACTAATCAGCCCCAGCATTTT